This T cell receptor beta chain was recovered during a study of CD8 T cells in ankylosing spondylitis. Comment on this clonotype: Its antigen is currently unknown.

The V end lost 0 bases, the J end lost 0 bases, and 9 bases lay between the germline ends. From germline, CDR1 is SGHRS and CDR2 YFSETQ. The CDR3 loop spans 15 amino acids. Study-wide points: A TCR beta motif of 8 or 9 highly homologous variants appeared characteristic of ankylosing spondylitis blood. Researchers report that disease-linked clones proved CD8+ and relatively rare in peripheral blood. As reported, disease-linked clones showed significant enrichment in matched ankylosing spondylitis synovial fluid.

TCRdb itself ran the 5' RACE reads through MiXCR, one entry per CDR3 protein. In the table there are hundreds of thousands of distinct CDR3 sequences, approximately 12% of which are singletons. The chain carries TRBV5-1 and TRBJ1-1, with unresolved D. The specimen sequenced was blood, either unsorted or a sorted T cell fraction (not recorded which). The source of this sequence is a male donor with ankylosing spondylitis. This CDR3 is CASSLVEDLNTEAFF. The CDR3, as DNA: TGCGCCAGCAGCTTGGTTGAGGACCTGAACACTGAAGCTTTCTTT.